This passage covers 6 T cell receptor beta chains from one sample sequenced in a study of PD-L1 blockade in urothelial cancer. Only in-frame clones appear in the TCRdb table, and some are missing; sequencing was by immunoSEQ multiplex PCR. The sample has about 43,000 clones, around nine tenths seen once; the top ten hold around an eighth. Sample: PBMCs, taken around atezolizumab (anti-PD-L1) treatment. These receptors all come from a woman aged 60 to 75 with urothelial cancer.

This sequence joins TRBV4-2 and TRBJ2-5, with D possibly TRBD2 on 5 matching bases. Trimming left V 1 base short and J 5 bases short, with 17 bases between. The CDR3 spans 16 residues. The germline CDR1 and CDR2 sequences are LGHNA and YNFKEQ. CDR3 sequence reads: CASSQVTPTPGETQYF. CDR3 nucleotides: TGTGCCAGCAGCCAAGTGACTCCTACCCCGGGGGAGACCCAGTACTTC.

The chain couples TRBV7-2 to TRBJ2-2; 11 bases map to TRBD2. The CDR3 runs to 14 residues. The trim removed 4 bases at V and 9 bases at J, leaving 4 bases unmatched. Germline loops: CDR1 SGHTA, CDR2 FQGNSA. The CDR3 DNA follows: TGTGCCAGCAGCTCATTGACTAGCGGGAGGGAGCTGTTTTTT. Translated: CASSSLTSGRELFF.

This clone was recorded only once. The rearrangement joins TRBV5-1 to TRBJ2-3, with unresolved D. The CDR3 runs to 14 residues. V lost 4 bases, J lost 0 bases, and 9 bases lay in between. Germline V CDR1 and CDR2: SGHRS, YFSETQ. The DNA for the CDR3 is TGCGCCAGCAGCGAACGGTCTAGCACAGATACGCAGTATTTT. It codes for CASSERSSTDTQYF. Full variable domain (outside the CDR3, taken from reference TRBV5-1 and TRBJ2-3): KAGVTQTPRYLIKTRGQQVTLSCSPISGHRSVSWYQQTPGQGLQFLFEYFSETQRNKGNFPGRFSGRQFSNSRSEMNVSTLELGDSALYLCASSERSSTDTQYFGPGTRLTVL.

The chain employs TRBV28 and TRBJ1-1; D may be TRBD1 (6 bases). The CDR3 contains 14 residues. V was pared by 5 bases and J by 3 bases, with 13 bases between. CDR1 is MDHEN and CDR2 is SYDVKM in the germline V gene. DNA for the CDR3: TGTGCCAGCAGTCCCCGGCGGGGGCACACTGAAGCTTTCTTT. Amino acid sequence: CASSPRRGHTEAFF. The whole variable domain, filled in from reference TRBV28 and TRBJ1-1, reads DVKVTQSSRYLVKRTGEKVFLECVQDMDHENMFWYRQDPGLGLRLIYFSYDVKMKEKGDIPEGYSVSREKKERFSLILESASTNQTSMYLCASSPRRGHTEAFFGQGTRLTVV.

The chain carries TRBV6-5 and TRBJ1-1, with D possibly TRBD1 on 5 matching bases. This CDR3 comprises 16 residues. The germline V gene encodes CDR1 MNHEY and CDR2 SVGAGI. The V end was cut by 2 bases, the J end by 5 bases, with 18 bases between. The CDR3 sequence is CASSYGRGLGGTEAFF. CDR3 bases: TGTGCCAGCAGTTACGGAAGGGGATTGGGTGGTACTGAAGCTTTCTTT.

The chain is built from TRBV6-5 and TRBJ2-3, with unresolved D. Germline V gene data show CDR1 as MNHEY and CDR2 as SVGAGI. The CDR3 runs 14 residues. V lost 2 bases, J lost 4 bases, and 10 bases lay in between. In nucleotides, the CDR3 is TGTGCCAGCAGTTACCAGGCGCCCCCAGATACGCAGTATTTT. Translation: CASSYQAPPDTQYF.